This T cell receptor (beta chain) was observed in a study of blood T cells in healthy people across ages. Study as a whole: Researchers report that template switching captured about one barcoded beta molecule per two T cells.

Germline lookup yields CDR1 MNHNY and CDR2 SVGAGI (reference sequence). This CDR3 has 14 amino acids. Overall study findings and caveats: Per-million-T-cell TCR beta diversity fell roughly linearly with age. Long-lived donors had more naive CD4+ cells and higher diversity than aged donors.

For this clonotype: Its specificity is not known.

Using a J-beta primer mix together with a sample-barcoded 5' primer, a second PCR was run for about 6 to 11 cycles. Every molecule of cDNA carried a tag from a template-switch adaptor with 12 random nucleotides. TCRdb itself ran the 5' RACE reads through MiXCR, one entry per CDR3 protein. This table holds about 670,000 distinct CDR3 sequences, approximately 40% found once. This chain links TRBV6-6 with TRBJ2-7; a possible D gene is TRBD1 (5 bases). Gene TRBJ2-5 matches the end of the DNA better, so the J call may be wrong. The sequence was obtained from a man older than 75 in good health. The sequencing sample was made of blood. The CDR3 sequence: CASSYPGHVETQYF. The CDR3 DNA reads as TGTGCCAGCAGTTACCCCGGACACGTAGAGACCCAGTACTTC.